This T cell receptor beta chain derives from a study of cytomegalovirus exposure and HLA in healthy donors. This clone was picked up a small number of times. What it binds is unknown. 60 Vbeta and 13 Jbeta primers were used in PCR. TCRdb's table, derived via immunoSEQ multiplex PCR, lists solely in-frame clones and lacks some. The repertoire holds tens of thousands of clones, with about 66% as singletons. General observations from the study: A later analysis associated 15,000 or so TCR beta sequences with HLA alleles at a 0.05 false discovery rate. Rarity held for most TCR sequences, but there were some public TCRs that occurred in many donors. The study designated 164 TCR beta chains cytomegalovirus-associated. With later analysis, a missense DCLRE1C variant became linked to TCR beta V- and J-gene trimming.

This sequence was found in a boy aged 10-17 years in good health and CMV-seropositive. The sample comprised PBMCs.

The DNA for the CDR3 is TGCGCCAGCAGCCAGTTCCGCGGGGGTGCTAATGAAAAACTGTTTTTT. This encodes CASSQFRGGANEKLFF. J is TRBJ1-4 and V is TRBV4-1; the D gene is possibly TRBD1 (5 bases). Germline loops: CDR1 MGHRA, CDR2 YSYEKL. V gave up 3 bases and J gave up 3 bases, with 14 bases separating them. The CDR3 extends over 16 amino acids.